These 28 T cell receptor beta chains originate from one sample sequenced in a study of human T cells and chemical hapten exposure. The time point was: patch test 2, 6 weeks after DPC sensitization. Treatment meaning: therapeutic diphenylcyclopropenone sensitization with weekly scalp DPC. TCRdb re-derived calls from the RACE reads in MiXCR, one entry per CDR3 protein. The profile covers approximately 120,000 distinct CDR3 sequences, with 9% to 9.5% appearing a single time and approximately 3% taken by the ten largest. The sequencing used whole blood, collected in connection with sensitization to the hapten diphenylcyclopropenone (DPC). These receptors were obtained from a middle-aged woman with alopecia areata. Some clones in this sample may be carry-over from other donors' samples.

This clonotype was detected ten times or more. The J gene is TRBJ1-1, the V gene TRBV10-3, with 7 bases aligning to TRBD1. V shed 3 bases, J shed 0 bases, and the junction held 1 base outside the gene matches. The germline gives CDR1 ENHRY, CDR2 SYGVKD. The CDR3 has 14 amino acids. DNA for the CDR3: TGTGCCATCAGTGAAACAGGGGTGAACACTGAAGCTTTCTTT. It specifies CAISETGVNTEAFF.

V is TRBV7-2 and J is TRBJ2-3; D unresolved. The length of the CDR3 is 14 residues. V lost 1 base and J 4 bases, leaving 9 bases between the germline ends. Looked up from germline, CDR1 is SGHTA and CDR2 is FQGNSA. CDR3 region: CASSLVSRADTQYF. CDR3 bases: TGTGCCAGCAGCTTAGTGAGCCGGGCAGATACGCAGTATTTT.

Only a few counts were recorded for this clonotype. This rearrangement joins TRBV21-1 to TRBJ1-1; the table assigns TRBD1, which was not confirmed against the DNA. TRBV21-1 is classified as a pseudogene. This CDR3 comprises 16 residues. In DNA, the CDR3 is TGTGCCAGCAGCAAAGCGCTAGGACACCAGAACACTGAAGCTTTCTTT. Residues: CASSKALGHQNTEAFF.

This chain joins TRBV3-1 and TRBJ2-4; TRBD2 matches at 12 bases. The germline V gene has CDR1 LGHDT and CDR2 YNNKEL (reference sequence). This CDR3 is 17 amino acids long. Unmatched junction bases numbered 6, after V lost 3 bases and J lost 3 bases. CDR3 DNA: TGTGCCAGCAGCCAGGAGACTAGCGGGGGAGTCAAAAACATTCAGTACTTC. Translation gives CASSQETSGGVKNIQYF.

This clonotype was counted ten times or more. This chain connects TRBV28 to TRBJ1-2; D perhaps matches TRBD1 (6 bases). Germline V gives CDR1 MDHEN, CDR2 SYDVKM. Trimming stripped 5 bases from V and 8 bases from J, with 9 bases between. This CDR3 comprises 11 residues. The CDR3 nucleotides are TGTGCCAGCAGTACGACAGGCGGCTACACCTTC. Its protein is CASSTTGGYTF.

The chain joins TRBV7-6 to TRBJ2-6; 15 positions match TRBD2. The V gene end was trimmed by 5 bases and the J gene end by 0 bases; junction bases not matched to a gene: 11. This CDR3 is built from 21 residues. Germline lookup yields CDR1 SGHVS and CDR2 FNYEAQ. In nucleotides, the CDR3 is TGTGCCAGCAGCCACCCCTCGGGACTAGCGGGGGGACCCTCTGGGGCCAACGTCCTGACTTTC. This translates into CASSHPSGLAGGPSGANVLTF.

The chain recombines TRBV6-2 or TRBV6-3 with TRBJ2-1; D is uncertain. V lost 6 bases and J lost 9, with 12 bases in between. Per the germline V gene, CDR1 is MNHEY and CDR2 is SVGEGT. There are 12 residues in the CDR3. CDR3 coding DNA: TGTGCCAGCAGCTACGCCCCCCGTGAGCAGTTCTTC. As protein: CASSYAPREQFF.

The chain is built from TRBV18 and TRBJ2-3, with 14 bases matching TRBD2. The V gene's germline CDR1 is KGHSH and CDR2 LQKENI. Trimming at V came to 0 bases and at J to 2 bases, leaving 4 bases not matched to a gene. The CDR3 is made up of 18 amino acids. CDR3 sequence: CASSPPGLAGAITDTQYF. The CDR3 nucleotides read TGTGCCAGCTCACCACCGGGACTAGCGGGGGCCATCACAGATACGCAGTATTTT.

This clonotype was detected many times. The chain carries TRBV7-9 and TRBJ2-7, with D unresolved. This CDR3 has 14 residues. CDR1 is SEHNR and CDR2 is FQNEAQ in the germline V gene (reference sequence). The ends were cut back, 6 bases at V and 0 bases at J, with 12 bases in the middle. The CDR3 bases are TGTGCCAGCAGTAGAACATGGAGCTCCTACGAGCAGTACTTC. Protein product: CASSRTWSSYEQYF.

Turning to this clonotype: Since a much larger clone is just one base distant, this may be a read error. V gene TRBV4-1 combines with J gene TRBJ2-2; 11 bases line up with TRBD1. The trim removed 0 bases at V and 7 bases at J, leaving 7 bases unmatched. CDR3 length equals 17 residues. Looked up from germline, CDR1 is MGHRA and CDR2 is YSYEKL. Here the CDR3 reads CASSQDWTGGFIGELFF. The CDR3 DNA is TGCGCCAGCAGCCAAGATTGGACAGGGGGCTTCATCGGGGAGCTGTTTTTT.

This clonotype was seen many times. The chain employs TRBV4-3 and TRBJ1-5; no clear D gene. The CDR3 sequence is 16 residues long. Germline-derived CDR1 and CDR2 are LGHNA and YSLEER. Trimming shortened V by 0 bases and J by 10 bases, and 19 bases separated the two germline ends. CDR3 protein: CASSQEFPSRRYPQHF. Written as DNA, the CDR3 is TGCGCCAGCAGCCAAGAATTTCCTTCGCGGCGGTATCCCCAGCATTTT.

The sample holds many counts of this clonotype. The rearrangement uses TRBV7-9 and TRBJ2-1; a weak D match, TRBD1 (6 bases). This CDR3 has 15 residues. V lost 1 base, J lost 0 bases, and 7 bases lay in between. The V gene's germline CDR1 is SEHNR and CDR2 FQNEAQ (reference sequence). The CDR3 sequence is CASSLGTVSYNEQFF. DNA of the CDR3: TGTGCCAGCAGCTTAGGGACAGTCTCCTACAATGAGCAGTTCTTC.

There are many counts of this clonotype. The chain joins TRBV12-3 or TRBV12-4 to TRBJ2-1, with TRBD2 matching over 9 bases. CDR3 length equals 15 residues. The V segment lost 8 bases and the J segment 10 bases; nucleotides outside the gene matches: 15. The CDR3 protein is CASASAGGLRREQFF. The CDR3, as DNA: TGTGCCAGCGCCTCAGCGGGGGGCCTACGAAGGGAGCAGTTCTTC.

This clonotype was counted between two and nine times. This rearrangement joins TRBV20-1 to TRBJ2-5, with 15 positions matching TRBD2. Losses at the gene ends were 0 bases for V and 8 bases for J; bases not matched to a gene: 13. CDR1 and CDR2 from the germline V gene are DFQATT and SNEGSKA (reference sequence). This CDR3 has 18 residues. The CDR3 nucleotides are TGCAGTGCTAGAGATACAAAGGGACTAGCGGGGGGCTACGGAACCCAGTACTTC. Its translation: CSARDTKGLAGGYGTQYF.

This clonotype was observed many times. The CDR3 reads CASRGPGNQPQHF. CDR3 in DNA: TGTGCCAGCAGGGGTCCTGGCAATCAGCCCCAGCATTTT. The chain combines TRBV7-2 with TRBJ1-5, with D uncertain. V lost 6 bases and J 2 bases, leaving 8 bases between the germline ends. Per the germline V gene, CDR1 is SGHTA and CDR2 is FQGNSA. The CDR3 covers 13 residues.

In this sample, this clonotype turned up many times. V is TRBV20-1 and J is TRBJ1-2; D is uncertain. Per germline, CDR1 DFQATT and CDR2 SNEGSKA (reference sequence). Trimming removed 6 bases from V and 0 bases from J, with 8 bases in between. This CDR3 has 12 residues. The CDR3 DNA reads as TGCAGTGCAAAAATATCTAACTATGGCTACACCTTC. Its protein product is CSAKISNYGYTF.

The genes are TRBV7-2 and TRBJ2-3, with D maybe TRBD2 (6 bases). CDR3 length: 11 residues. Trimming left V 4 bases short and J 10 bases short, with 9 bases between. Germline V CDR1 and CDR2: SGHTA, FQGNSA. The CDR3 sequence is CASSSSVAQYF. CDR3 bases: TGTGCCAGCAGCTCTAGCGTCGCGCAGTATTTT.

The chain combines TRBV29-1 with TRBJ2-7; D remains unclear. CDR1 and CDR2 (germline): SQVTM, ANQGSEA. With 3 bases removed from V and 7 bases from J, the gap between germline ends came to 16 bases. The CDR3 runs 13 residues. In nucleotides, the CDR3 is TGCAGCGTTGAGACCACGAAGGCAAAGGAGCAGTACTTC. Protein product: CSVETTKAKEQYF.

This chain links TRBV5-1 with TRBJ2-1, with TRBD2 matching over 12 bases. Germline CDR1 reads SGHRS; CDR2 reads YFSETQ. CDR3 size: 15 residues. The V and J ends lost 3 bases and 9 bases, in that order; junction bases with no gene match: 7. CDR3 protein: CASSSSGGALSEQFF. The CDR3 DNA reads TGCGCCAGCAGCTCTAGCGGGGGGGCGCTTAGTGAGCAGTTCTTC.

As concerns this clonotype: Given a much more abundant clone one base away, this may be a read error. This sequence joins TRBV15 and TRBJ2-5, with D tentatively TRBD1 (6 bases). Germline V gene lookup returns CDR1 LNHNV and CDR2 YYDKDF (reference sequence). CDR3 length: 13 amino acids. Trimming stripped 0 bases from V and 4 bases from J, with 6 bases between. This CDR3 is CATSREQGETQYF. DNA of the CDR3: TGTGCCACCAGCAGAGAACAGGGAGAGACCCAGTACTTC.

The table lists this clonotype with many counts. The rearrangement links TRBV7-3 to TRBJ2-7; TRBD1 agrees at 7 bases. Looked up from germline, CDR1 is SGHTA and CDR2 is FQGTGA. Trimming cost V 4 bases and J 5 bases; bases outside gene matches: 2. The CDR3 has 12 amino acids. CDR3 region: CASSSTGNEQYF. As DNA, the CDR3 is TGTGCCAGCAGCTCGACAGGGAACGAGCAGTACTTC.

Many counts were recorded for this clonotype. The chain employs TRBV6-2 or TRBV6-3 and TRBJ2-3; 7 positions match TRBD1. This CDR3 has 16 amino acids. Germline V gene data show CDR1 as MNHEY and CDR2 as SVGEGT. Trimming removed 6 bases from V and 3 bases from J; junction bases left unmatched: 12. In nucleotides, the CDR3 is TGTGCCAGCAGGAGGGAAGACAGGGAATTAACAGATACGCAGTATTTT. Amino acids: CASRREDRELTDTQYF.

The V gene is TRBV6-2 or TRBV6-3, the J gene TRBJ1-4; D gene unclear. Trimming removed 0 bases at V and 7 bases at J, with 9 bases between. The CDR3 runs to 14 residues. Germline V gene lookup returns CDR1 MNHEY and CDR2 SVGEGT. CDR3 in amino acids: CASSYSKPGEKLFF. The CDR3 nucleotides read TGTGCCAGCAGTTACTCGAAACCGGGTGAAAAACTGTTTTTT.

This clonotype was observed a few times. The V and J genes are TRBV27 and TRBJ1-1; D is perhaps TRBD1 (6 bases). There are 16 residues in the CDR3. CDR1 MNHEY and CDR2 SMNVEV come from the germline V gene (reference sequence). Trimming pared 2 bases from V and 1 base from J, leaving 14 bases between. The CDR3 protein is CASSLAWGRENTEAFF. CDR3 DNA sequence: TGTGCCAGCAGTTTAGCCTGGGGGCGGGAGAACACTGAAGCTTTCTTT.

J is TRBJ2-5 and V is TRBV7-2; possibly TRBD2 for D (6 bases). The CDR3 loop spans 14 amino acids. Germline V gene sequence: CDR1 SGHTA, CDR2 FQGNSA. The germline V and J ends were trimmed by 8 bases and 1 base, with 14 bases remaining between them. CDR3 loop: CASGPGGVQETQYF. The CDR3, as DNA: TGTGCCAGCGGTCCAGGCGGGGTCCAAGAGACCCAGTACTTC. Full variable domain (missing parts from reference TRBV7-2 and TRBJ2-5): GAGVSQSPSNKVTEKGKDVELRCDPISGHTALYWYRQSLGQGLEFLIYFQGNSAPDKSGLPSDRFSAERTGGSVSTLTIQRTQQEDSAVYLCASGPGGVQETQYFGPGTRLLVL.

The V gene is TRBV20-1, the J gene TRBJ1-1; D is unresolved. Deletions cut 3 bases from V and 11 bases from J, with 4 bases between. Germline V lookup: CDR1 DFQATT, CDR2 SNEGSKA (reference sequence). The CDR3 loop spans 8 amino acids. The CDR3 loop reads CSARSAFF. The CDR3 coding sequence is TGCAGTGCTAGGAGCGCTTTCTTT.

This clonotype was counted ten times or more. The chain has TRBV6-5 and TRBJ2-3; D is possibly TRBD2 (7 bases). Germline-derived CDR1 and CDR2 are MNHEY and SVGAGI. This CDR3 contains 18 residues. V shed 0 bases and J shed 2 bases, with 18 bases lying between them. This CDR3 is CASSYSGVRGAYTDTQYF. The CDR3 coding sequence is TGTGCCAGCAGTTACTCGGGTGTACGGGGGGCCTACACAGATACGCAGTATTTT.

This clonotype has at least ten counts. The V call is TRBV6-2 or TRBV6-3, the J call TRBJ2-7; 9 bases align to TRBD1. The V gene end was trimmed by 4 bases and the J gene end by 1 base; junction bases not matched to a gene: 8. CDR3 size: 16 residues. The germline V gene encodes CDR1 MNHEY and CDR2 SVGEGT. CDR3 residues: CASSSTPGQGSYEQYF. The DNA of the CDR3 is TGTGCCAGCAGTTCCACCCCGGGACAGGGATCCTACGAGCAGTACTTC.